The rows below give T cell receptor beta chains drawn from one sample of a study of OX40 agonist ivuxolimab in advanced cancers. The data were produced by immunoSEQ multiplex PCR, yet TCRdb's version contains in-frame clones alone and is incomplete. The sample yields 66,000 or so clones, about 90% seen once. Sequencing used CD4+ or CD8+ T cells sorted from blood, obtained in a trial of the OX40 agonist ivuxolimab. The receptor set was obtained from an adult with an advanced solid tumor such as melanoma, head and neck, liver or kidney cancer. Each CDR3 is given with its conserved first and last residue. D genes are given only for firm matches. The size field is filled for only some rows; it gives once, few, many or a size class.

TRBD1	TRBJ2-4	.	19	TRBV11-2	TGTGCCAGCAGCTTAGATTGGGTACCGGGACAGGGGCGGAAAAACATTCAGTACTTC	CASSLDWVPGQGRKNIQYF
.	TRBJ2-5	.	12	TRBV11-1	TGTGCCAGCGGGTTAGACCAAGAGACCCAGTACTTC	CASGLDQETQYF
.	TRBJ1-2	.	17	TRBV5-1	TGCGCCAGCAGCAACAAGGCTCCGGCAGGGGCTAACTATGGCTACACCTTC	CASSNKAPAGANYGYTF
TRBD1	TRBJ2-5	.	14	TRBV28	TGTGCCAGCAGTTTTATGAGGGGGCAGGAGACCCAGTACTTC	CASSFMRGQETQYF
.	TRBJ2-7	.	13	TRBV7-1	TGTGCCAGCAGCTTTTCCGGGTCGTACGAGCAGTACTTC	CASSFSGSYEQYF
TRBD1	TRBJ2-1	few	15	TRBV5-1	TGCGCCAGCAGCCGAGGGGACAGCTCCTACAATGAGCAGTTCTTC	CASSRGDSSYNEQFF
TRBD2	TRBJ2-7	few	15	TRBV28	TGTGCCAGCAGACTCGCCGGGACTAGCGGATACGAGCAGTACTTC	CASRLAGTSGYEQYF
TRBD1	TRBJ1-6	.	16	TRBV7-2	TGTGCCAGCAGCCCCATCGTCGGACAGGGATTGTCACCCCTCCACTTT	CASSPIVGQGLSPLHF
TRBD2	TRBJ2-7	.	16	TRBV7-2	TGTGCCAGCAGCACAACTAGCGGGAGTCTTATCCACGAGCAGTACTTC	CASSTTSGSLIHEQYF
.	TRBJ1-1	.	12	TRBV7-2	TGTGCCAGCAGCTATGATAACACTGAAGCTTTCTTT	CASSYDNTEAFF
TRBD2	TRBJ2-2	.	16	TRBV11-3	TGTGCCAGCAGCCTAGGACTAGCGGGACCCACCGGGGAGCTGTTTTTT	CASSLGLAGPTGELFF
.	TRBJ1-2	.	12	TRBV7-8	TGTGCCAGCAGCTTAGCAGGGGATGGCTACACCTTC	CASSLAGDGYTF
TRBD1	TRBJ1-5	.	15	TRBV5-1	TGCGCCAGCAGCTTGGAGGGACAGAGCAATCAGCCCCAGCATTTT	CASSLEGQSNQPQHF
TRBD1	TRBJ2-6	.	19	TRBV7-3	TGTGCCAGCAGCCCACACTCCGCGCAGGGGGCATCTGGGGCCAACGTCCTGACTTTC	CASSPHSAQGASGANVLTF
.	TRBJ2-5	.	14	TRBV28	TGTGCCAGCAGTTTAGCGGAGCTACAAGAGACCCAGTACTTC	CASSLAELQETQYF
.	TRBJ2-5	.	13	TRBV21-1	TGTGCCAGCAGCCGACAGGAGGAAGAGACCCAGTACTTC	CASSRQEEETQYF
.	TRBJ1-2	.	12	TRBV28	TGTGCCAGCGGCCGGGGGAACTATGGCTACACCTTC	CASGRGNYGYTF
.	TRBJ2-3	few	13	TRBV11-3	TGTGCCAGCAGCGTTGGAGACACAGATACGCAGTATTTT	CASSVGDTDTQYF
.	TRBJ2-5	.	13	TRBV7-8	TGTGCCAGCAGCTTAGGCTATCAAGAGACCCAGTACTTC	CASSLGYQETQYF
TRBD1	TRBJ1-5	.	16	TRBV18	TGTGCCAGCTCACCACAGGGACAGGGCGTAGTTCAGCCCCAGCATTTT	CASSPQGQGVVQPQHF
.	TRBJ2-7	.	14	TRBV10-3	TGTGCCATCAGTGAGTCGTACGGCTCCTACGAGCAGTACTTC	CAISESYGSYEQYF
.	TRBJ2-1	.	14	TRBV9	TGTGCCAGCAGCGTAGTCTTTAGCTCAAATGAGCAGTTCTTC	CASSVVFSSNEQFF
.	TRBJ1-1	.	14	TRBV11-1	TGTGCCAGCAGCTTCAATACAGTGAACACTGAAGCTTTCTTT	CASSFNTVNTEAFF
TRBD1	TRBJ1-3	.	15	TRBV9	TGTGCCAGCAGCGCAGGGGACAGGGTAGGAAACACCATATATTTT	CASSAGDRVGNTIYF
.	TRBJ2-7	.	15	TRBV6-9	TGTGCCAGCAGTGTGGTTAGAGTTCGTTCCTACGAGCAGTACTTC	CASSVVRVRSYEQYF
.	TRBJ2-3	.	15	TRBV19	TGTGCCAGTAGTCCGCCAGGGGTCAGCACAGATACGCAGTATTTT	CASSPPGVSTDTQYF
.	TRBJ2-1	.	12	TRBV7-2	TGTGCCAGCAGCTTAGATGTGGGGCAGCGGTTCTTC	CASSLDVGQRFF
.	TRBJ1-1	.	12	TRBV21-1	TGTGCCAGCAGCAATACGAACACTGAAGCTTTCTTT	CASSNTNTEAFF
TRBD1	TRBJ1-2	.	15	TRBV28	TGTGCCAGCAGTTTGGAGGGGGCTCGTTACTATGGCTACACCTTC	CASSLEGARYYGYTF
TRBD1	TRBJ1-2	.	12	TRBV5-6	TGTGCCAGCAGGGGACAGGGAAATGGCTACACCTTC	CASRGQGNGYTF
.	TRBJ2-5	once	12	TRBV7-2	TGTGCCAGCAGCTTAGTCCGGGAGACCCAGTACTTC	CASSLVRETQYF
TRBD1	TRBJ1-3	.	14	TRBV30	TGTGCCTGGTCGCAGGGGGCGCGAGGAAACACCATATATTTT	CAWSQGARGNTIYF
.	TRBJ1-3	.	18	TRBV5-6	TGTGCCAGCAGCAGAGGGCAGACGACCCCTAGCTCTGGAAACACCATATATTTT	CASSRGQTTPSSGNTIYF
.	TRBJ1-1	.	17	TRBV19	TGTGCCAGTAGTATTAGGGGCGGCAGTGGGTTGAACACTGAAGCTTTCTTT	CASSIRGGSGLNTEAFF
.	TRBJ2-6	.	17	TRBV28	TGTGCCAGCAGTTTGCCGACAGGTGCCCCGGGGGCCAACGTCCTGACTTTC	CASSLPTGAPGANVLTF
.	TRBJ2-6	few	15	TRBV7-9	TGTGCCAGCAGCCCAGGAACAGGAGGGGCCAACGTCCTGACTTTC	CASSPGTGGANVLTF
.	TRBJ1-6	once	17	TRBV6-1	TGTGCCAGCAGTGAAGTCTACAGGATTAATGTTAATTCACCCCTCCACTTT	CASSEVYRINVNSPLHF
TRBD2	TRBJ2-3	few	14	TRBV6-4	TGTGCCAGCAGTGTAGCGGGGGGGCAAGATACGCAGTATTTT	CASSVAGGQDTQYF
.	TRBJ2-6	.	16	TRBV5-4	TGTGCCAGCAGCTTAGGCTCAGCTTCTGGGGCCAACGTCCTGACTTTC	CASSLGSASGANVLTF
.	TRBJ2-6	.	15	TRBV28	TGTGCCAGCAGTTCGACAGAATCTGGGGCCAACGTCCTGACTTTC	CASSSTESGANVLTF
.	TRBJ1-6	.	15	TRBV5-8	TGTGCCAGCAGCCCGGAAGGGGGGGTCGAATCACCCCTCCACTTT	CASSPEGGVESPLHF
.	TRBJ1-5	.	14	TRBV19	TGTGCCAGTAGATACAGGGAAGGGAATCAGCCCCAGCATTTT	CASRYREGNQPQHF